This note documents a single TCR beta chain sequence. Its matching antigen is unknown. The data are from a study of tumor-infiltrating lymphocytes in primary liver carcinoma. General study points: Tumor region pairs shared more overlap than did tumor-adjacent and tumor-blood pairs. Blood trailed tumors significantly in top-250-clone fraction (p = 0.039).

The investigators made TCR beta cDNA from 400 to 500 ng total RNA, using a constant-region primer. Three nested multiplex PCR rounds, a slightly modified ARM-PCR method, built the TCR beta libraries. For approximately 9 cycles apiece, the opening two PCR rounds ran with TRBV1-TRBV30 forward primers and a C-beta reverse primer. Each CDR3 protein is one row after TCRdb ran MiXCR on the multiplex PCR reads. The top ten clones hold 40% of a sample with roughly 70,000 distinct CDR3 sequences, about 71% of them seen once. This CDR3 is built from 14 residues. V was clipped by 5 bases and J by 6 bases, with 18 bases between them. Germline-derived CDR1 and CDR2 are SQVTM and ANQGSEA. Scientists recovered RNA and DNA together from around 20-30 mg of unsorted bulk tissue.

The clonotype originates from a middle-aged man with primary liver carcinoma and hepatitis B virus infection. The rearrangement uses TRBV29-1 and TRBJ2-3; D perhaps matches TRBD2 (6 bases). The sequenced sample consisted of liver tumor tissue from sampling region 4. Described subset: tumor region T4, right-lateral pole. As DNA, the CDR3 is TGCAGCGTTTCCGGGAGAGGGGCGTCGGATACGCAGTATTTT. It codes for CSVSGRGASDTQYF.